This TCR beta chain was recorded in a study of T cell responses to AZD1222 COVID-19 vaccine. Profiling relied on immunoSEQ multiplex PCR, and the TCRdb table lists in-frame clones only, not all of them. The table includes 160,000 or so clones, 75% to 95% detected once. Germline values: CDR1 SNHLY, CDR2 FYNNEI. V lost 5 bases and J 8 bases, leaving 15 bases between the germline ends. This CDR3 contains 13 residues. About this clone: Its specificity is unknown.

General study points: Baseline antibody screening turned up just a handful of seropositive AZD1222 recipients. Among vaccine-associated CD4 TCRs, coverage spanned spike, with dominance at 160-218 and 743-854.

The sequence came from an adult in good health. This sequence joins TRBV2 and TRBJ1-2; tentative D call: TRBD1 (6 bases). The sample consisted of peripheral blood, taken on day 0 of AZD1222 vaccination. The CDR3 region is CASSPDRQSGYTF. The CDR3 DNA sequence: TGTGCCAGCAGTCCAGACAGGCAGAGCGGCTACACCTTC.